What follows is one T cell receptor (beta chain) and its context. This clonotype was counted many times. Its antigen is currently not known. Per-base quality was not reported, and no clone a single base away is much larger than it. The data derive from a study of human T cells and chemical hapten exposure (dated by TCRdb to about 2021). For the study in its entirety: For sensitization, 2% DPC in acetone was applied to a 2 cm by 2 cm area of upper inner arm skin. In alopecia patients, the study followed how the peripheral blood TCR repertoire changed in vivo over primary and secondary sensitization to diphenylcyclopropenone (DPC), a hapten. Twenty-nine alopecia patients provided blood for TCR sequencing at one to four time points (pre-sensitization, 2, 6 and 24 weeks). Blood samples were taken from patients before sensitization (week 0) and then at 2, 6 and about 24 weeks after DPC sensitization. The mostly female patient cohort included alopecia areata with under or over 50% scalp involvement, alopecia totalis and alopecia universalis. Throughout the study period of about 25 weeks, patients also received therapeutic DPC doses to the scalp every week. Libraries were pooled for sequencing, and variation in per-sample TCR yields was attributed mainly to small differences in library volumes within the pool. Patch testing on the upper back used Finn chambers containing 0.01% DPC, with scoring done after 6 days according to International Contact Dermatitis Research Group standards. Study-wide conclusions, independent of this receptor: Significantly more large CDR3 similarity clusters were formed by expanded TCRs than by pre-sensitization or healthy control sets, consistent with antigen-driven responses. Repeated subsampling changed both the strength of the expansion versus patch-test correlation and the threshold at which the correlation became significant. All patients had alopecia, a presumed autoimmune disease, so their immune response might differ from that of healthy individuals. No change with DPC sensitization was found in the number of TCRs above 1 in 1000 frequency, and no evidence of global repertoire structure alterations was found. A positive correlation was found between the number of PT1 expanded TCRs and patch test score, with significance reached at thresholds 8, 16 and 32 but not 4.

Library method: RACE. The data were produced on a NextSeq 500. Library preparation attached unique molecular identifiers to individual cDNA molecules for quantitative, reproducible TCR counting. For every blood RNA sample, sequencing covered both the TCR alpha and TCR beta chains. From the authors' description of their analysis: A median of roughly 98,000 TCRs per sample was observed, with a range of roughly 20,000 to 700,000. V, J and CDR3 annotation of the TCR reads was performed with the Decombinator software suite. To make PS versus PT1 abundance plots, every sample was subsampled to the same number of TCRs (28,000). TCRs were defined as expanded if absent before sensitization and observed at least eight times at the 2-week time point. The raw public data were reprocessed by TCRdb itself: fastp quality trimming at Q25, MiXCR clonotype calling, in-frame beta chains only. Each record represents a unique CDR3 protein, reported with the most common genes and DNA among its rows. The V and J calls come from TCRdb's annotation, not from the publication. The sample table shows over 300,000 distinct CDR3 sequences, and approximately 5.1% are seen once. 2% to 3% of the sample belongs to the ten largest clones.

The junction shows trimming of 6 bases on V and 4 bases on J, plus 10 bases between the germline ends. The CDR3, cysteine through phenylalanine, is 13 amino acids long. Only CDR3 DNA is held: 39 bases, read in frame from base 1. What this sample's time point label stands for: pre-sensitization, week 0. The treatment or condition tag for this specimen amounts to: therapeutic diphenylcyclopropenone sensitization with weekly scalp DPC. At every patch-test visit, the blood draw took place before the patch test was put on. To be eligible, patients had to be aged 18 to 70, diagnosed with alopecia and judged suitable for DPC therapy, while pregnant patients were excluded. Total RNA was extracted from unfractionated whole blood collected in Tempus Blood RNA tubes.

This material consisted of whole blood, taken in connection with sensitization to the hapten diphenylcyclopropenone (DPC). This clonotype originated in a woman aged 50 to 60 with alopecia areata. Some clones in this sample may be carry-over from other donors' samples. The sequence links TRBV12-3 or TRBV12-4 to TRBJ2-1, with the D call perhaps TRBD1 or TRBD2, each one matching 6 bases. The CDR3 reads CASSTGTYNEQFF. The nucleotide sequence reads TGTGCCAGCAGCACAGGGACTTACAATGAGCAGTTCTTC.